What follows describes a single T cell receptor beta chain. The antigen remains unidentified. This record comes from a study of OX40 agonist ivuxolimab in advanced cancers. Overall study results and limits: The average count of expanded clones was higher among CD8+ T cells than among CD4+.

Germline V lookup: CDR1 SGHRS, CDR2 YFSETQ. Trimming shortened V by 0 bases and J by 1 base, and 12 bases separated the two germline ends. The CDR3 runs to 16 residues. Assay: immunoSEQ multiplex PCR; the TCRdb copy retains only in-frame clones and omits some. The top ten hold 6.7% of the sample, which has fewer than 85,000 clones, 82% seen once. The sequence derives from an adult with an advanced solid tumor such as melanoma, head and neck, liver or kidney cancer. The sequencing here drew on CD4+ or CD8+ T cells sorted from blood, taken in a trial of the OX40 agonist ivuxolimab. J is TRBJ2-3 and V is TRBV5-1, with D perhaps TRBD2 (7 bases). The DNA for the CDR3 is TGCGCCAGCAGCTTGGTTGCGGGGGCCGGCACAGATACGCAGTATTTT. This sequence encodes CASSLVAGAGTDTQYF. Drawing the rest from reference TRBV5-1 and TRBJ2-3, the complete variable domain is KAGVTQTPRYLIKTRGQQVTLSCSPISGHRSVSWYQQTPGQGLQFLFEYFSETQRNKGNFPGRFSGRQFSNSRSEMNVSTLELGDSALYLCASSLVAGAGTDTQYFGPGTRLTVL.